A single sample gave rise to the 31 T cell receptor beta chains below, sequenced in a study of control samples from healthy donors and cancer patients. The assay was immunoSEQ multiplex PCR, and TCRdb's table has in-frame clones only and misses some. The sample has approximately 100,000 clones, about 89% seen once; the top ten hold over 20%. The material sequenced was blood. The receptor source for this set is a man aged 25 to 40 in good health.

The chain couples TRBV2 to TRBJ1-2; D gene unclear. Germline assignment: CDR1 SNHLY and CDR2 FYNNEI. The CDR3 consists of 13 residues. V lost 6 bases and J lost 4, with 12 bases in between. In nucleotides, the CDR3 is TGTGCCAGCAGAGAGGACGGATTCTATGGCTACACCTTC. Translation: CASREDGFYGYTF. The full variable domain, in which reference TRBV2 and TRBJ1-2 provide the parts outside the CDR3, is EPEVTQTPSHQVTQMGQEVILRCVPISNHLYFYWYRQILGQKVEFLVSFYNNEISEKSEIFDDQFSVERPDGSNFTLKIRSTKLEDSAMYFCASREDGFYGYTFGSGTRLTVV.

The chain carries TRBV14 and TRBJ2-5; D unresolved. The V gene lost 1 base and the J gene lost 5 bases, with 8 bases spanning the gap. Germline V gene lookup returns CDR1 SGHDN and CDR2 FVKESK. The CDR3 runs 13 residues. The CDR3 DNA is TGTGCCAGCAGCCAAGGACTGGGGGAGACCCAGTACTTC. As protein: CASSQGLGETQYF.

V gene TRBV12-5 combines with J gene TRBJ1-3; D call uncertain. There are 13 residues in the CDR3. The V and J ends lost 5 bases and 2 bases respectively, with 7 bases between them. Germline V gene sequence: CDR1 LGHNT, CDR2 FRNRAP. CDR3 sequence reads: CASGPEAGNTIYF. CDR3 coding DNA: TGTGCTAGTGGTCCCGAAGCTGGAAACACCATATATTTT.

The rearrangement joins TRBV2 to TRBJ2-7, with 8 bases fitting TRBD1. Per germline, CDR1 SNHLY and CDR2 FYNNEI. The J segment lost 3 bases and the V segment lost 1 base, leaving 2 bases of the junction unmatched. The CDR3 consists of 14 residues. Here the CDR3 reads CASSEGTGIYEQYV. In DNA, the CDR3 is TGTGCCAGCAGTGAAGGGACAGGGATCTACGAGCAGTACGTC.

The chain joins TRBV28 to TRBJ1-2; the match to TRBD1 covers 8 bases. Germline V gene sequence: CDR1 MDHEN, CDR2 SYDVKM. The CDR3 runs 14 residues. The J segment lost 3 bases and the V segment lost 5 bases, leaving 5 bases of the junction unmatched. The DNA for the CDR3 is TGTGCCAGCAGTCCGGACAGGGCCCACTATGGCTACACCTTC. Amino acid sequence: CASSPDRAHYGYTF.

V and J are TRBV7-8 and TRBJ1-3; D gene ambiguous. The CDR3 covers 13 residues. CDR1 and CDR2 from the germline V gene are SGHVS and FQNEAQ. Deletions cut 3 bases from V and 3 bases from J, with 6 bases between. The CDR3 coding sequence is TGTGCCAGCAGCTTGGACGGTGGAAACACCATATATTTT. Residues: CASSLDGGNTIYF.

The chain uses TRBV30 and TRBJ1-1; a weak D match, TRBD1 (6 bases). Germline loops: CDR1 GTSNPN, CDR2 SVGIG (reference sequence). V lost 3 bases to trimming and J lost 10 bases, with 18 bases between them. The CDR3 length is 13 residues. CDR3: CAWSVKGGGRAFF. The DNA of the CDR3 is TGTGCCTGGAGCGTGAAGGGGGGGGGTCGAGCTTTCTTT.

The chain links TRBV3-1 (or the pseudogene TRBV3-2) to TRBJ2-1, with D perhaps matching TRBD1 (6 bases). The CDR3 is 18 residues long. Trimming left V 4 bases short and J 5 bases short, with 24 bases between. CDR1 is LGHDT, CDR2 YNNKEL, per germline (reference sequence). The CDR3 region has the DNA TGTGCCAGCAGCCCCAGGCACTCAGGGGTTGCCCCTAACAATGAGCAGTTCTTC. Translation gives CASSPRHSGVAPNNEQFF.

This rearrangement joins TRBV29-1 to TRBJ1-2; 10 bases line up with TRBD1. This CDR3 is 12 amino acids long. CDR1 SQVTM and CDR2 ANQGSEA come from the germline V gene. The V segment lost 4 bases and the J segment 8 bases; nucleotides outside the gene matches: 4. The CDR3 coding sequence is TGCAGCGTTGGACAGGGGGCGGAAGGCTACACCTTC. As protein: CSVGQGAEGYTF.

This clone has just a few counts. This sequence joins TRBV6-5 and TRBJ1-1; D may be TRBD1 (5 bases). The CDR3 spans 16 residues. The ends were cut back, 2 bases at V and 8 bases at J, with 21 bases in the middle. The germline CDR1 and CDR2 sequences are MNHEY and SVGAGI. CDR3 coding DNA: TGTGCCAGCAGTTACCTATCGGCAGGGCCCGGTAGAGAAGCTTTCTTT. Translating gives CASSYLSAGPGREAFF.

The chain joins TRBV6-4 to TRBJ1-1, with 7 bases fitting TRBD1. The CDR3 consists of 14 residues. With V trimmed by 6 bases and J by 5 bases, 9 bases remained unmatched. The germline CDR1 and CDR2 sequences are MRHNA and SNTAGT. The DNA of the CDR3 is TGTGCCAGCAGCCAAGGGGGCGCAGGGACTGAAGCTTTCTTT. Amino acids: CASSQGGAGTEAFF.

V usage is TRBV18 and J usage is TRBJ1-2, with 7 positions matching TRBD1. The CDR3 covers 12 residues. CDR1 is KGHSH and CDR2 is LQKENI in the germline V gene. V trimming: 3 bases; J trimming: 8 bases; junction bases outside the gene matches: 3. In DNA form, the CDR3 reads TGTGCCAGCTCACCTGACAGGGTAGGCTACACCTTC. Its translation: CASSPDRVGYTF.

The CDR3 DNA is TGTGCCAGCAGGCCATGGGGGGATCCGCAGCCCCAGCATTTT. It specifies CASRPWGDPQPQHF. V and J are TRBV6-5 and TRBJ1-5; D is possibly TRBD1 (5 bases). The length of the CDR3 is 14 residues. Trimming left V 6 bases short and J 7 bases short, with 16 bases between. CDR1 MNHEY and CDR2 SVGAGI come from the germline V gene.

This clone was seen only once. This chain connects TRBV18 to TRBJ2-6, with a weak D call TRBD2 (6 bases). V lost 5 bases and J 0 bases, leaving 11 bases between the germline ends. The germline V gene encodes CDR1 KGHSH and CDR2 LQKENI. The CDR3 covers 16 residues. The CDR3 reads CASSSGLHSGANVLTF. DNA for the CDR3: TGTGCCAGCTCATCCGGACTACACTCTGGGGCCAACGTCCTGACTTTC.

The V call is TRBV19, the J call TRBJ1-2, with D possibly matching TRBD1 (6 bases). In germline, CDR1 is LNHDA, CDR2 SQIVND (reference sequence). V dropped 5 bases and J dropped 3 bases, with 10 bases sitting between them. CDR3 length: 13 amino acids. Written as DNA, the CDR3 is TGTGCCAGTAGTCCGGGGGCGGACTATGGCTACACCTTC. Encoded protein: CASSPGADYGYTF.

V and J are TRBV2 and TRBJ2-7, with D maybe TRBD1 (5 bases). The CDR3 spans 15 residues. Germline lookup yields CDR1 SNHLY and CDR2 FYNNEI. Trimming took off 0 bases at V and 3 bases at J, with 12 bases between the two ends. For the CDR3, the DNA is TGTGCCAGCAGTGAAGCGGGGCAGGGAATCTACGAGCAGTACGTC. Translating gives CASSEAGQGIYEQYV.

As for this clone: One end of the junction does not line up with germline, which may come from a read error. V usage is TRBV12-5 and J usage is TRBJ2-5; 9 nucleotides agree with TRBD2. Germline CDR1 and CDR2: LGHNT and FRNRAP. CDR3 length: 14 amino acids. The CDR3 nucleotides are TGTGCTAGTGCTTTGGCGGGGGGGCCGGAGACCCAGTACTTC. Its translation is CASALAGGPETQYF. Supplemented by reference TRBV12-5 and TRBJ2-5, the full variable domain reads DARVTQTPRHKVTEMGQEVTMRCQPILGHNTVFWYRQTMMQGLELLAYFRNRAPLDDSGMPKDRFSAEMPDATLATLKIQPSEPRDSAVYFCASALAGGPETQYFGPGTRLLVL.

This clone turned up a few times. V gene TRBV7-9 combines with J gene TRBJ2-2; 8 nucleotides match TRBD1. This CDR3 is 17 amino acids long. Per germline, CDR1 SEHNR and CDR2 FQNEAQ (reference sequence). J was trimmed by 4 bases and V by 6 bases; bases with no gene match: 13. CDR3 protein: CASSPPRTGSTTGELFF. CDR3 nucleotides: TGTGCCAGCAGTCCGCCCCGGACAGGGTCAACCACCGGGGAGCTGTTTTTT.

The chain couples TRBV29-1 to TRBJ1-2; D might be TRBD1 (5 bases). The CDR3 consists of 13 residues. V lost 1 base and J lost 6, with 12 bases in between. Germline CDR1 SQVTM, CDR2 ANQGSEA. Written as DNA, the CDR3 is TGCAGCGTTGAAGGGGGCGGCGGGGATGGCTACACCTTC. Its protein is CSVEGGGGDGYTF.

V usage is TRBV6-5 and J usage is TRBJ2-5; 7 nucleotides agree with TRBD2. V shed 7 bases and J 4 bases; nucleotides not matched to a gene: 6. Germline V gives CDR1 MNHEY, CDR2 SVGAGI. The CDR3 is made up of 13 amino acids. CDR3 loop: CASKAPGGETQYF. Written as DNA, the CDR3 is TGTGCCAGCAAGGCTCCGGGGGGAGAGACCCAGTACTTC.

This chain connects TRBV11-1 to TRBJ1-4, with D tentatively TRBD1 (6 bases). Germline lookup yields CDR1 SGHAT and CDR2 FQDESV (reference sequence). The V gene lost 4 bases and the J gene lost 4 bases, with 13 bases spanning the gap. The CDR3 consists of 15 residues. Here the CDR3 reads CASSSGQSFNEKLFF. CDR3 bases: TGTGCCAGCAGCTCAGGACAGAGCTTTAATGAAAAACTGTTTTTT.

The chain joins TRBV24-1 to TRBJ2-1; D gene unclear. The V gene's germline CDR1 is KGHDR and CDR2 SFDVKD. V was cut by 1 base and J by 8 bases, with 8 bases left in between. This CDR3 has 13 amino acids. The CDR3 DNA reads TGTGCCACCAGTGATTTCTTTAGGGATGAGCAGTTCTTC. Its translation is CATSDFFRDEQFF.

The chain has TRBV7-2 and TRBJ1-5; the D gene is possibly TRBD1 (6 bases). Trimming shortened V by 5 bases and J by 3 bases, and 8 bases separated the two germline ends. Germline loops: CDR1 SGHTA, CDR2 FQGNSA. The CDR3 length is 13 residues. CDR3 residues: CASSRDTNQPQHF. For the CDR3, the DNA is TGTGCCAGCAGCCGGGACACCAATCAGCCCCAGCATTTT.

The chain combines TRBV27 with TRBJ1-5, with D unresolved. The V and J ends lost 6 bases and 1 base respectively, with 22 bases between them. Germline CDR1 and CDR2: MNHEY and SMNVEV (reference sequence). CDR3 length equals 18 residues. CDR3 sequence: CASSPSTSLRRSNQPQHF. The CDR3 nucleotides read TGTGCCAGCAGCCCTTCCACTTCCTTGCGACGGAGCAATCAGCCCCAGCATTTT.

The chain combines TRBV5-6 with TRBJ2-5, with TRBD1 matching over 9 bases. This CDR3 is built from 17 residues. J gave up 1 base and V 1 base, and 8 bases lay outside the gene matches. CDR1 is SGHDT and CDR2 is YYEEEE in the germline V gene. The DNA for the CDR3 is TGTGCCAGCAGCTTGCGGGCGGGACAGGGACTCCAAGAGACCCAGTACTTC. It encodes CASSLRAGQGLQETQYF.

The chain has TRBV24-1 and TRBJ2-7, with TRBD1 identical over 7 bases. The CDR3 sequence is 14 residues long. Germline V gene sequence: CDR1 KGHDR, CDR2 SFDVKD. The V gene end was trimmed by 4 bases and the J gene end by 2 bases; junction bases not matched to a gene: 4. CDR3 nucleotide sequence: TGTGCCACCAGTGACCGGGACAGTACCTACGAGCAGTACTTC. This sequence encodes CATSDRDSTYEQYF.

This clone was detected only a few times. The chain uses TRBV2 and TRBJ1-6, with D perhaps matching TRBD1 (5 bases). The germline V gene encodes CDR1 SNHLY and CDR2 FYNNEI. Deletions cut 3 bases from V and 9 bases from J, with 12 bases between. The length of the CDR3 is 14 residues. CDR3 nucleotides: TGTGCCAGCAGTGATAGGCGACAGAGTTCACCCCTCCACTTT. Its protein is CASSDRRQSSPLHF.

The chain joins TRBV7-2 to TRBJ2-7, with 16 bases aligning to TRBD2. Unmatched junction bases numbered 6, after V lost 1 base and J lost 6 bases. CDR1 and CDR2 (germline): SGHTA, FQGNSA. The CDR3 runs to 17 residues. The CDR3: CASSLGLGLAGGSEQYV. The CDR3, as DNA: TGTGCCAGCAGCTTAGGGTTGGGACTAGCGGGGGGGTCCGAGCAGTACGTC.

The chain couples TRBV24-1 to TRBJ2-7; 11 bases are a match to TRBD1. V shed 3 bases, J shed 6 bases, and the junction held 9 bases outside the gene matches. The CDR3 length is 16 residues. The V gene's germline CDR1 is KGHDR and CDR2 SFDVKD. CDR3 amino acids: CATSDLPWTGGVEQYF. The CDR3 DNA reads as TGTGCCACCAGTGATCTACCCTGGACAGGGGGCGTCGAGCAGTACTTC.

The J gene is TRBJ2-3, the V gene TRBV4-1; D call uncertain. Looked up from germline, CDR1 is MGHRA and CDR2 is YSYEKL. This CDR3 has 12 residues. Trimming removed 1 base at V and 5 bases at J, with 4 bases between. The CDR3 sequence: CASSQVRDTQYF. CDR3 nucleotides: TGCGCCAGCAGCCAAGTTAGAGATACGCAGTATTTT.

The V gene is TRBV12-3 or TRBV12-4, the J gene TRBJ1-1; 7 bases line up with TRBD1. The ends lost 4 bases at V and 11 bases at J; junction bases unmatched: 7. The CDR3 loop spans 12 amino acids. The CDR3 nucleotides read TGTGCCAGCAGTTCGTCGACAGGGAGGGCTTTCTTT. It codes for CASSSSTGRAFF.